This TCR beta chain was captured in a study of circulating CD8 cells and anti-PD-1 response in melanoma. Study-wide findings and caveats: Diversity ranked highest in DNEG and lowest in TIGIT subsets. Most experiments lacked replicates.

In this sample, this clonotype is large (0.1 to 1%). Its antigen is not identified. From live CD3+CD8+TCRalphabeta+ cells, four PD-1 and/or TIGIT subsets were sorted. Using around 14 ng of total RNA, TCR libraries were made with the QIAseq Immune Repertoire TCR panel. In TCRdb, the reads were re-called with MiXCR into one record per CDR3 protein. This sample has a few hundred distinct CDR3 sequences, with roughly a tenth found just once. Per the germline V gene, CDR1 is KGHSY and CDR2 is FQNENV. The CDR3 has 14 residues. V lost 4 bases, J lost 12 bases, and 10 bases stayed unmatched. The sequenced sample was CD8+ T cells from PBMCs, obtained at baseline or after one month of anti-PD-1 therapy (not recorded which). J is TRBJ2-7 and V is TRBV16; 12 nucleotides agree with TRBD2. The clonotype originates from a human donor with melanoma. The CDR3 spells CASSLGTSGPQWYF. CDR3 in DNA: TGTGCCAGCAGCCTAGGGACTAGCGGGCCCCAATGGTACTTC.